The clone carrying this TCR beta chain has at least ten counts. The antigen remains unidentified. Cells stained for CD3, CD4, CD8, CD45RA and CD27 were sorted into four subsets. This entry belongs to a study of naive and memory T cell subsets. Notes on the study in general: Activation and differentiation may alter RNA-based TCR counts. A few larger clonotypes appeared in naive repertoires, especially CD8, possibly memory cells re-expressing CD45RA.

The CDR3 covers 16 residues. Germline values: CDR1 KGHDR, CDR2 SFDVKD. The V and J ends lost 2 bases and 3 bases, in that order; junction bases with no gene match: 5. The beta constant-region primer was an equimolar mix of two oligonucleotides covering TRBC1 and TRBC2. Ligated cDNA was amplified by four rounds of PCR with nested alpha and beta constant-region primers and SP2. A 12-nucleotide UMI and the SP2 primer were added to the cDNA 3' end by oligonucleotide ligation. MiXCR was run by TCRdb on the UMI-ligation and nested PCR reads, yielding one entry per CDR3 protein. This sample carries 150,000 or so distinct CDR3 sequences, approximately 22% of them seen once, and the ten largest clones take over 0.09%.

The V call is TRBV24-1, the J call TRBJ2-2; 7 positions agree with TRBD1. Sequencing was performed on naive CD4+ T cells from blood. This clonotype was sampled from a human donor in good health. Written as DNA, the CDR3 is TGTGCCACCAGTGATTCAAGCAGGGGGTACACCGGGGAGCTGTTTTTT. Translating it yields CATSDSSRGYTGELFF.